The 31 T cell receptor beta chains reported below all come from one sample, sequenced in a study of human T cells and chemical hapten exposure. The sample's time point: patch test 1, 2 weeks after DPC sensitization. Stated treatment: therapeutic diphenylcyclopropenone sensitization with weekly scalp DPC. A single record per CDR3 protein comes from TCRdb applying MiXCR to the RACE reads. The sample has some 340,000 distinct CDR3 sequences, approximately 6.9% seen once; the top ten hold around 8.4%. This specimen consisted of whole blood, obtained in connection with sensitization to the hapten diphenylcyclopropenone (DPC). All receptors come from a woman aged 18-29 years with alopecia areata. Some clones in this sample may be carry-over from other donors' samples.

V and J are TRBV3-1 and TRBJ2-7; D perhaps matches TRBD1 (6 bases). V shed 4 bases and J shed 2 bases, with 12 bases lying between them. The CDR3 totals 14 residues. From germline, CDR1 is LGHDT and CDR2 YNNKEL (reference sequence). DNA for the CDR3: TGTGCCAGCAGCCCCTCCGGGACAACCTACGAGCAGTACTTC. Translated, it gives CASSPSGTTYEQYF.

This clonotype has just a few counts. CDR3 nucleotide sequence: TGTGCCACCGGGACAGGGGGTCTAATTGGCTACACCTTC. Translated, it gives CATGTGGLIGYTF. The genes are TRBV25-1 and TRBJ1-2; 11 bases are shared with TRBD1. V dropped 10 bases and J dropped 7; count of bases not matched to a gene: 8. Germline V gives CDR1 MGHDK, CDR2 SYGVNS. The CDR3 is 13 amino acids.

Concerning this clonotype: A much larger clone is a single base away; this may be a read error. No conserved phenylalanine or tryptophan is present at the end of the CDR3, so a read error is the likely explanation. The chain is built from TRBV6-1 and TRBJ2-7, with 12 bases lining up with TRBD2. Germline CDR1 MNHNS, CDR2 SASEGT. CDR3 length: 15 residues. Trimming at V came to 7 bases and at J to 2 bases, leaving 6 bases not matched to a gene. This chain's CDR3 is CASNPLAGGPYEQYY. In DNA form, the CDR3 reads TGTGCCAGCAATCCACTAGCGGGGGGACCCTACGAGCAGTACTAC.

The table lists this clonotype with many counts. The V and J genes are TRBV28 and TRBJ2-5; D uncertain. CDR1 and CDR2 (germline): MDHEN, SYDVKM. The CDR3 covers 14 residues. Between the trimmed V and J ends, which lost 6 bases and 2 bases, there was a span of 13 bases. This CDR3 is CASSEALRQETQYF. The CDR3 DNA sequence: TGTGCCAGCAGCGAGGCACTACGTCAAGAGACCCAGTACTTC.

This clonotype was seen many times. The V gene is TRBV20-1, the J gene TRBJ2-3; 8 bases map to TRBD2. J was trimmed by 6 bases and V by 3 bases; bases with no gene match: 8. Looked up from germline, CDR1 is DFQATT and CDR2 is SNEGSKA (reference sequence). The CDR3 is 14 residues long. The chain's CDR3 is CSASPGGGMDTQYF. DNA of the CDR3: TGCAGTGCTAGTCCCGGGGGGGGTATGGATACGCAGTATTTT.

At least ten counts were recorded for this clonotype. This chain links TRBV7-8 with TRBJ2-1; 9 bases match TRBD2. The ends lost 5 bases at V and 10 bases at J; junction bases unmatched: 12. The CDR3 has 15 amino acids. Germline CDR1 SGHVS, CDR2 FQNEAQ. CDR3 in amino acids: CASSPIAGATLEQFF. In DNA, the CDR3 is TGTGCCAGCAGCCCGATAGCGGGGGCGACCCTCGAGCAGTTCTTC. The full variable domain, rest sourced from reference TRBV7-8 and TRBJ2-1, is GAGVSQSPRYKVAKRGQDVALRCDPISGHVSLFWYQQALGQGPEFLTYFQNEAQLDKSGLPSDRFFAERPEGSVSTLKIQRTQQEDSAVYLCASSPIAGATLEQFFGPGTRLTVL.

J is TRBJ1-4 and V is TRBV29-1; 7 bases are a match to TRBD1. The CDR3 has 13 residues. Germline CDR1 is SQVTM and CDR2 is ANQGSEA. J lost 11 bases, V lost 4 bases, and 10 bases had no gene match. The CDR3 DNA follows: TGCAGCGTTGCTGACAGGGTTTCTGACAAACTGTTTTTT. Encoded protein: CSVADRVSDKLFF.

The CDR3 loop reads CASRRQGTEAFF. In DNA, the CDR3 is TGTGCCAGCAGGCGACAGGGCACTGAAGCTTTCTTT. The chain links TRBV2 to TRBJ1-1; 7 positions match TRBD1. V lost 6 bases, J lost 4 bases, and 2 bases stayed unmatched. Germline V gene data show CDR1 as SNHLY and CDR2 as FYNNEI. The CDR3 length is 12 residues.

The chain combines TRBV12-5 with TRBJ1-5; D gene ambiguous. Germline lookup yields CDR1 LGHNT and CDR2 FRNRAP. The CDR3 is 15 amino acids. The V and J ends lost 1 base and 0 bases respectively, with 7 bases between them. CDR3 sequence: CASGLGHNSNQPQHF. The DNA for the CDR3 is TGTGCTAGTGGTTTGGGACATAATAGCAATCAGCCCCAGCATTTT.

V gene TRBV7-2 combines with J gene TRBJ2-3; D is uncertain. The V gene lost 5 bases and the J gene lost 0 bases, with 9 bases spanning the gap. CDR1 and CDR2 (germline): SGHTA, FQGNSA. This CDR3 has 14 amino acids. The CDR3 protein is CASSPMTSTDTQYF. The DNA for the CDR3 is TGTGCCAGCAGCCCGATGACTAGCACAGATACGCAGTATTTT.

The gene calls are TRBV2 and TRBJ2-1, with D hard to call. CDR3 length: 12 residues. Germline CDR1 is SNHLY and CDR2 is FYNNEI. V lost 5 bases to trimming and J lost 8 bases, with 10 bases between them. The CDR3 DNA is TGTGCCAGCAGTAGCCTTCGACATGAGCAGTTCTTC. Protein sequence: CASSSLRHEQFF.

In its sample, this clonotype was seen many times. The CDR3 reads CASRPSLSYEQYF. The CDR3 nucleotides are TGTGCCAGCAGGCCCAGCCTCTCCTACGAGCAGTACTTC. The gene calls are TRBV27 and TRBJ2-7, with D hard to call. CDR1 and CDR2 (germline): MNHEY, SMNVEV (reference sequence). Trimming cost V 6 bases and J 0 bases, with 9 bases left between them. The CDR3 totals 13 residues.

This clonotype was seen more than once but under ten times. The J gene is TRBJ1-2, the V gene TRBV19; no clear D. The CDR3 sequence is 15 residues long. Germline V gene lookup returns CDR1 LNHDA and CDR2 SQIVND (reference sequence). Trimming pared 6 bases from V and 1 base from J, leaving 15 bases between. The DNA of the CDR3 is TGTGCCAGTAGATGGTCGTTCGACGGTAACTATGGCTACACCTTC. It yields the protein CASRWSFDGNYGYTF.

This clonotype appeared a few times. The CDR3 nucleotides are TGTGCCAGCAGCTTACGGAGCAGGGGGCGGACAGATACGCAGTATTTT. Translation gives CASSLRSRGRTDTQYF. The rearrangement links TRBV7-6 to TRBJ2-3; 8 positions match TRBD1. CDR3 length: 16 amino acids. The germline V gene has CDR1 SGHVS and CDR2 FNYEAQ. Trimming removed 2 bases from V and 3 bases from J; junction bases left unmatched: 7. The full variable domain, completed using reference TRBV7-6 and TRBJ2-3, is GAGVSQSPRYKVTKRGQDVALRCDPISGHVSLYWYRQALGQGPEFLTYFNYEAQQDKSGLPNDRFSAERPEGSISTLTIQRTEQRDSAMYRCASSLRSRGRTDTQYFGPGTRLTVL.

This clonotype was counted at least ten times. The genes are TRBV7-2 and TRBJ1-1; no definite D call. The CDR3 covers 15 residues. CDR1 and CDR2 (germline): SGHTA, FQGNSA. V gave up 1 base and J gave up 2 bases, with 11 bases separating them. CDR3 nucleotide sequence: TGTGCCAGCAGCTTAGGCGACTGGTCTAACACTGAAGCTTTCTTT. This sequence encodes CASSLGDWSNTEAFF.

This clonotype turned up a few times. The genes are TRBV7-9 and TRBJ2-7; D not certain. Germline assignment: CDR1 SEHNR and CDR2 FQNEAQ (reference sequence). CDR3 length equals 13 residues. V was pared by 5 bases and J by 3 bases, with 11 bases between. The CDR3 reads CASSLQLFYEQYF. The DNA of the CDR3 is TGTGCCAGCAGCCTACAACTGTTCTACGAGCAGTACTTC.

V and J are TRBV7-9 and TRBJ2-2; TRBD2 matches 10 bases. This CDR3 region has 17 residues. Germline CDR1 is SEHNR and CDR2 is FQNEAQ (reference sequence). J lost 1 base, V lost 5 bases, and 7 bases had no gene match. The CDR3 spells CASSPKLAGRNTGELFF. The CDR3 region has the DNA TGTGCCAGCAGCCCAAAACTAGCGGGGAGGAACACCGGGGAGCTGTTTTTT.

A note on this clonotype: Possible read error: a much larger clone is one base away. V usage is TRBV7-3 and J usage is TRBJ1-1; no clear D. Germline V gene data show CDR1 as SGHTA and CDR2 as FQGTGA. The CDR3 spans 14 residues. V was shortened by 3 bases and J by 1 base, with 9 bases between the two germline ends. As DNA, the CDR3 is TGTGCCAGCAGCTTTGGCAGCCCGAACACTGAAGCTTTCTTT. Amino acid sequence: CASSFGSPNTEAFF.

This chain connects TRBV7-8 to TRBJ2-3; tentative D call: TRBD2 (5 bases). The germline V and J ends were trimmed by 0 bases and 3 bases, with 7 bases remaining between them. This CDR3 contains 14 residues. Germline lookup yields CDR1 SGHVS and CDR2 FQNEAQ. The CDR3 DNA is TGTGCCAGCAGCTTAGCGAGGGAAACAGATACGCAGTATTTT. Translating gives CASSLARETDTQYF.

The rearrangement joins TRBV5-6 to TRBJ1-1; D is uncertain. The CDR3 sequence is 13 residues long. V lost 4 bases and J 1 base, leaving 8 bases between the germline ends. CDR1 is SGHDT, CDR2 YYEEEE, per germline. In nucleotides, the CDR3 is TGTGCCAGCAGCCACCGACCGAACACTGAAGCTTTCTTT. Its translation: CASSHRPNTEAFF. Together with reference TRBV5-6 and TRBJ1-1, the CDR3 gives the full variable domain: DAGVTQSPTHLIKTRGQQVTLRCSPKSGHDTVSWYQQALGQGPQFIFQYYEEEERQRGNFPDRFSGHQFPNYSSELNVNALLLGDSALYLCASSHRPNTEAFFGQGTRLTVV.

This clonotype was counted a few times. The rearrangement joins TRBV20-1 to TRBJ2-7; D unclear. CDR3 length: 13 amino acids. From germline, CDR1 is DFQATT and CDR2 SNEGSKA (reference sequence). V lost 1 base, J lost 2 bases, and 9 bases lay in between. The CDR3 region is CSARGAAAYEQYF. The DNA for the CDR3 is TGCAGTGCTAGAGGTGCGGCGGCCTACGAGCAGTACTTC.

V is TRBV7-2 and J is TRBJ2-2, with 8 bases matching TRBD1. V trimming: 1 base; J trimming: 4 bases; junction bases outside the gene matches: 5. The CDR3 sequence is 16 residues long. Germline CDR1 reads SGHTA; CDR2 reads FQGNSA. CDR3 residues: CASSLGTTGATGELFF. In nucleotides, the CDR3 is TGTGCCAGCAGCTTAGGGACGACAGGGGCCACCGGGGAGCTGTTTTTT.

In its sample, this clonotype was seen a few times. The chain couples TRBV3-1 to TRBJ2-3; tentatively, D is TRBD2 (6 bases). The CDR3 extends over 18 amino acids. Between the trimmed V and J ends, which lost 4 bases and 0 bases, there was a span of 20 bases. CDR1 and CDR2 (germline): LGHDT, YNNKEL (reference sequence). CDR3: CASSPILVGGNSTDTQYF. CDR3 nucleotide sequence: TGTGCCAGCAGCCCGATTCTCGTGGGGGGAAATAGCACAGATACGCAGTATTTT.

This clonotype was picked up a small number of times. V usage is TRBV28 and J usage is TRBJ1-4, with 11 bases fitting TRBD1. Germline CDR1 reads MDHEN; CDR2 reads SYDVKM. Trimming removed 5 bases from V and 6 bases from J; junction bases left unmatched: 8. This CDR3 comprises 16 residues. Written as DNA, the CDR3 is TGTGCCAGCAGTAGCCATCCGGGACAGGGGGATGAAAAACTGTTTTTT. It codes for CASSSHPGQGDEKLFF.

The CDR3 DNA reads TGTGCCAGCAGCTTAGGCTTAACCGGGACAGGGGCTGATAGCAATCAGCCCCAGCATTTT. Translating it yields CASSLGLTGTGADSNQPQHF. The chain has TRBV7-9 and TRBJ1-5; 10 bases match TRBD1. The trim removed 1 base at V and 0 bases at J, leaving 12 bases unmatched. CDR3 length: 20 amino acids. Germline V gives CDR1 SEHNR, CDR2 FQNEAQ (reference sequence).

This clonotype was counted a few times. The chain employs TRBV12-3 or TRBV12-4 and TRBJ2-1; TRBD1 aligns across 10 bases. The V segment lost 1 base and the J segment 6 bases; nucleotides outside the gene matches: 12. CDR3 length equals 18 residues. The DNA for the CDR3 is TGTGCCAGCAGTTTAGGTCCCATCCGGGACAGGGGAAGCAATGAGCAGTTCTTC. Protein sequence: CASSLGPIRDRGSNEQFF.

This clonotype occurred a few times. This CDR3 is CASSLVVGTGSGETQYF. The CDR3 DNA reads as TGTGCCAGCAGCTTGGTAGTGGGGACCGGGAGTGGAGAGACCCAGTACTTC. The rearrangement joins TRBV5-6 to TRBJ2-5, with D perhaps TRBD2 (6 bases). CDR1 SGHDT and CDR2 YYEEEE come from the germline V gene. The CDR3 has 17 residues. The V gene lost 0 bases and the J gene lost 4 bases, with 19 bases spanning the gap.

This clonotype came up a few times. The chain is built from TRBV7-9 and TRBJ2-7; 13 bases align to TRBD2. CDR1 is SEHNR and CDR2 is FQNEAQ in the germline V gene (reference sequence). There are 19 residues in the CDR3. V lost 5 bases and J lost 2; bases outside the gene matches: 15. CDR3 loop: CASSRGLARTSGGAYEQYF. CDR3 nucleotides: TGTGCCAGCAGCCGCGGACTTGCCCGGACTAGCGGGGGAGCCTACGAGCAGTACTTC.

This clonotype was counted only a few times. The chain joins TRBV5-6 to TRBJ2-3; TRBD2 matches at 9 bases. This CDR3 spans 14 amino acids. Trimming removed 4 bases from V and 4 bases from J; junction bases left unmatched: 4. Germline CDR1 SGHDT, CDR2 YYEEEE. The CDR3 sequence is CASSPSGAPDTQYF. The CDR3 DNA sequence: TGTGCCAGCAGCCCTAGCGGGGCCCCAGATACGCAGTATTTT.

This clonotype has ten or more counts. CDR3 coding DNA: TGTGCCACGGGCGGGACAGGGGACTCACCCCTCCACTTT. Translating gives CATGGTGDSPLHF. This chain links TRBV28 with TRBJ1-6, with 10 bases fitting TRBD1. The germline V gene has CDR1 MDHEN and CDR2 SYDVKM. This CDR3 has 13 residues. Trimming at V came to 10 bases and at J to 10 bases, leaving 7 bases not matched to a gene.

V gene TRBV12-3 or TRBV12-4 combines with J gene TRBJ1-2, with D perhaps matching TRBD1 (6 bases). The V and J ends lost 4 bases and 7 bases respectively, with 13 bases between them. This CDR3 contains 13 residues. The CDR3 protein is CASSSTGLSGYTF. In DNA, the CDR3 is TGTGCCAGCAGTTCGACAGGCCTAAGTGGCTACACCTTC.